These 26 T cell receptor beta chains were all obtained from the same sample, sequenced in a study of spatial heterogeneity in lung cancer. This sample's time point: sample taken at primary tumor resection. Whole RNA came from tumor, nontumor lung or frozen PBMC and was sequenced without being sorted. From the 5' RACE reads, TCRdb called clonotypes with MiXCR, one entry per CDR3 protein. The sample consists of 45,000 to 65,000 distinct CDR3 sequences, less than 8.5% of them appearing once. Sequencing was performed on PBMCs, taken at surgery. The receptors derive from a female donor with early-stage non-small cell lung cancer.

This clonotype was detected ten times or more. The chain employs TRBV6-2 or TRBV6-3 and TRBJ2-5; 11 positions match TRBD2. Trimming cost V 2 bases and J 1 base; bases outside gene matches: 0. There are 15 residues in the CDR3. Germline V gene data show CDR1 as MNHEY and CDR2 as SVGEGT. CDR3 loop: CASSYLAGGQETQYF. In nucleotides, the CDR3 is TGTGCCAGCAGTTACCTAGCGGGGGGCCAAGAGACCCAGTACTTC.

This clonotype was observed at least ten times. The V call is TRBV27, the J call TRBJ2-1; TRBD2 matches 12 bases. The junction had 7 bases not matched to a gene; V was cut back by 6 bases and J by 7 bases. CDR3 length: 15 amino acids. Germline assignment: CDR1 MNHEY and CDR2 SMNVEV (reference sequence). CDR3 protein: CASSLLAGGLNEQFF. DNA for the CDR3: TGTGCCAGCAGCCTACTAGCGGGGGGCCTGAATGAGCAGTTCTTC.

This chain connects TRBV4-1 to TRBJ1-5; D possibly corresponds to TRBD1 (5 bases). Germline lookup yields CDR1 MGHRA and CDR2 YSYEKL. The CDR3 sequence is 17 residues long. Trimming shortened V by 0 bases and J by 0 bases, and 12 bases separated the two germline ends. The CDR3 DNA reads TGCGCCAGCAGCCAAGAAGGTTGGGGCTATAGCAATCAGCCCCAGCATTTT. Translating gives CASSQEGWGYSNQPQHF.

This clonotype was counted ten times or more. This chain joins TRBV7-2 and TRBJ1-2; D not certain. V gave up 8 bases and J gave up 4 bases, with 17 bases separating them. Germline V gene data show CDR1 as SGHTA and CDR2 as FQGNSA. This CDR3 comprises 14 residues. The CDR3 is CASQSGVDLYGYTF. The CDR3 DNA follows: TGTGCCAGCCAAAGTGGAGTTGACCTCTATGGCTACACCTTC.

In this sample, this clonotype turned up a few times. The genes are TRBV12-3 or TRBV12-4 and TRBJ1-1; D ambiguous. The CDR3 is 11 residues long. Trimming took 3 bases from V and 4 from J, leaving 3 bases between them. The CDR3: CASSFGTEAFF. The CDR3 DNA sequence: TGTGCCAGCAGTTTTGGCACTGAAGCTTTCTTT.

This clonotype was seen a handful of times. The junction departs from the called germline gene at one end, perhaps through a read error. The J gene is TRBJ2-3, the V gene TRBV6-2 or TRBV6-3, with 9 bases that match TRBD2. Germline values: CDR1 MNHEY, CDR2 SVGEGT. This CDR3 is 13 amino acids long. CDR3 protein: CASNRDAGTSLHF. In nucleotides, the CDR3 is TGTGCCAGCAACCGCGATGCCGGGACTAGCTTACATTTT.

This clonotype was seen more than once but under ten times. The chain links TRBV5-1 to TRBJ2-1; D unresolved. The CDR3 has 14 residues. CDR1 SGHRS and CDR2 YFSETQ come from the germline V gene. Trimming cost V 5 bases and J 0 bases, with 9 bases left between them. The CDR3 DNA reads TGCGCCAGCAGAGGGATCCGCTCCTACAATGAGCAGTTCTTC. This codes for CASRGIRSYNEQFF.

This clonotype was detected many times. This sequence joins TRBV19 and TRBJ2-2, with TRBD2 matching 13 bases. J lost 5 bases, V lost 7 bases, and 7 bases had no gene match. Germline CDR1 LNHDA, CDR2 SQIVND (reference sequence). The CDR3 is made up of 16 amino acids. The DNA of the CDR3 is TGTGCCAGTATCGAGACTAGCGGGGGGTATACCGGGGAGCTGTTTTTT. Encoded protein: CASIETSGGYTGELFF.

In its sample, this clonotype was seen many times. J is TRBJ2-7 and V is TRBV12-3 or TRBV12-4; TRBD1 aligns across 7 bases. This CDR3 is built from 14 residues. The ends lost 1 base at V and 3 bases at J; junction bases unmatched: 3. The CDR3 coding sequence is TGTGCCAGCAGTTTAGGGGACAGTTACTACGAGCAGTACTTC. Amino acid sequence: CASSLGDSYYEQYF.

Ten or more counts support this clonotype. The chain couples TRBV11-2 to TRBJ1-2, with unresolved D. Germline V gene lookup returns CDR1 SGHAT and CDR2 FQNNGV. V lost 1 base and J lost 3, with 6 bases in between. The CDR3 sequence is 13 residues long. Here the CDR3 DNA reads TGTGCCAGCAGCTTAGTGGCCGACTATGGCTACACCTTC. Protein: CASSLVADYGYTF.

This clonotype was counted many times. This rearrangement joins TRBV29-1 to TRBJ1-2; possibly TRBD1 for D (5 bases). This CDR3 has 12 residues. Germline lookup yields CDR1 SQVTM and CDR2 ANQGSEA. V lost 4 bases, J lost 8 bases, and 14 bases lay in between. The CDR3 DNA is TGCAGCGTTGGGGAGGGGACGGAGGGCTACACCTTC. It yields the protein CSVGEGTEGYTF.

This clonotype was seen a handful of times. This chain links TRBV21-1 with TRBJ2-4; no DNA check was done on the table's D call, TRBD1. TRBV21-1 is described as a pseudogene. This CDR3 spans 17 amino acids. The CDR3 loop is CASSNPWRALAKNIQYF. DNA of the CDR3: TGTGCCAGCAGCAACCCCTGGAGAGCCCTAGCCAAAAACATTCAGTACTTC.

This clonotype has a count of ten or more. The chain is built from TRBV10-2 and TRBJ1-2; D remains ambiguous. Trimming removed 5 bases at V and 6 bases at J, with 19 bases between. This CDR3 is built from 15 residues. Germline-derived CDR1 and CDR2 are WSHSY and SAAADI. In DNA form, the CDR3 reads TGCGCCAGCAGTACGGCGGAAACGATGTCTAATGGCTACACCTTC. Encoded protein: CASSTAETMSNGYTF.

Many counts were recorded for this clonotype. The V gene is TRBV9, the J gene TRBJ2-7; 7 bases map to TRBD2. The CDR3 consists of 13 residues. V lost 0 bases to trimming and J lost 6 bases; unmatched junction nucleotides: 3. In germline, CDR1 is SGDLS, CDR2 YYNGEE. The CDR3 bases are TGTGCCAGCAGCGTAGCGGGGGGAAGCGAGCAGTACTTC. It yields the protein CASSVAGGSEQYF.

This clonotype came up many times. J is TRBJ1-1 and V is TRBV20-1; D gene uncertain. Germline values: CDR1 DFQATT, CDR2 SNEGSKA (reference sequence). V lost 3 bases and J lost 0, with 11 bases in between. The CDR3 runs to 14 residues. The CDR3 DNA sequence: TGCAGTGCTAGTCCGGGTCCCATGAACACTGAAGCTTTCTTT. It encodes CSASPGPMNTEAFF.

The sample holds many counts of this clonotype. This chain joins TRBV2 and TRBJ1-5, with unresolved D. Germline V gene data show CDR1 as SNHLY and CDR2 as FYNNEI. The ends were cut back, 5 bases at V and 7 bases at J, with 6 bases in the middle. The CDR3 extends over 11 amino acids. For the CDR3, the DNA is TGTGCCAGCAGTACCCCCCAGCCCCAGCATTTT. Translating gives CASSTPQPQHF.

This clonotype has ten or more counts. The chain joins TRBV10-3 to TRBJ1-5, with 11 bases that match TRBD1. Germline V gene sequence: CDR1 ENHRY, CDR2 SYGVKD. V shed 5 bases and J 11 bases; nucleotides not matched to a gene: 11. The CDR3 has 15 residues. The chain's CDR3 is CAISSSGQGGVTQHF. Written as DNA, the CDR3 is TGTGCCATCAGTAGCTCGGGACAGGGGGGGGTGACCCAGCATTTT.

This clonotype came up a few times. The J gene is TRBJ2-7, the V gene TRBV7-2; 12 bases map to TRBD1. CDR1 is SGHTA, CDR2 FQGNSA, per germline. This CDR3 comprises 15 residues. J gave up 6 bases and V 8 bases, and 11 bases lay outside the gene matches. The DNA of the CDR3 is TGTGCCAGCGGGGACAGGGGGCCTAATACGGGCGAGCAGTACTTC. Protein: CASGDRGPNTGEQYF.

This clonotype was seen ten or more times. V usage is TRBV5-1 and J usage is TRBJ2-1; 10 nucleotides match TRBD1. The CDR3 has 18 amino acids. CDR1 SGHRS and CDR2 YFSETQ come from the germline V gene. Trimming took 0 bases from V and 5 from J; bases not matched to a gene: 11. The CDR3 loop reads CASSLGWDRGKSDNEQFF. The CDR3 nucleotides are TGCGCCAGCAGCTTGGGGTGGGACAGGGGAAAATCGGACAATGAGCAGTTCTTC.

Worth noting for this clonotype: This may stem from a read error, because a much larger clone lies one nucleotide away. The gene calls are TRBV14 and TRBJ2-2, with no clear D. This CDR3 has 15 residues. CDR1 is SGHDN, CDR2 FVKESK, per germline. V shed 3 bases and J shed 4 bases, with 12 bases lying between them. The CDR3 sequence is CASSHGYWGTGELFF. The CDR3 region has the DNA TGTGCCAGCAGCCATGGGTACTGGGGCACCGGGGAGCTGTTTTTT. The full variable domain, its missing parts supplied by reference TRBV14 and TRBJ2-2, is EAGVTQFPSHSVIEKGQTVTLRCDPISGHDNLYWYRRVMGKEIKFLLHFVKESKQDESGMPNNRFLAERTGGTYSTLKVQPAELEDSGVYFCASSHGYWGTGELFFGEGSRLTVL.

This clonotype was seen repeatedly, ten times or more. This rearrangement joins TRBV2 to TRBJ2-7; TRBD1 might be the D (5 bases). The CDR3 is 13 residues long. Trimming left V 8 bases short and J 2 bases short, with 13 bases between. Looked up from germline, CDR1 is SNHLY and CDR2 is FYNNEI. The CDR3 DNA reads as TGTGCCAGCCGTCCCAGGGTGGCCTACGAGCAGTACTTC. Its protein is CASRPRVAYEQYF.

This clonotype appeared a few times. A read error may explain this, as a much larger clone is one base away. The rearrangement uses TRBV29-1 and TRBJ1-2; tentative D call: TRBD1 (5 bases). From germline, CDR1 is SQVTM and CDR2 ANQGSEA. The germline V and J ends were trimmed by 4 bases and 2 bases, with 11 bases remaining between them. The CDR3 spans 13 residues. CDR3 region: CSVAPGPNYGYTF. The CDR3 coding sequence is TGCAGCGTTGCGCCAGGGCCCAACTATGGCTACACCTTC.

In this sample, this clonotype turned up many times. The chain is built from TRBV11-3 and TRBJ2-2, with 9 bases lining up with TRBD2. Germline loops: CDR1 SGHNT, CDR2 YENEEA. The length of the CDR3 is 16 residues. V shed 4 bases, J shed 3 bases, and the junction held 6 bases outside the gene matches. CDR3 residues: CASSSGTSRDTGELFF. CDR3 DNA: TGTGCCAGCAGCTCAGGGACTAGCCGAGACACCGGGGAGCTGTTTTTT.

This clonotype was observed many times. The rearrangement links TRBV28 to TRBJ2-1; TRBD2 aligns across 10 bases. The CDR3 sequence is 17 residues long. Germline V gives CDR1 MDHEN, CDR2 SYDVKM. The V gene end was trimmed by 6 bases and the J gene end by 7 bases; junction bases not matched to a gene: 15. The CDR3 loop is CASRGIVLAGYRNEQFF. DNA of the CDR3: TGTGCCAGCAGAGGAATTGTACTAGCGGGGTATCGAAATGAGCAGTTCTTC.

This clonotype was recorded many times. The chain links TRBV6-1 to TRBJ2-5; 7 bases map to TRBD1. CDR1 is MNHNS and CDR2 is SASEGT in the germline V gene. Unmatched junction bases numbered 4, after V lost 3 bases and J lost 3 bases. The CDR3 is made up of 14 amino acids. The CDR3 DNA follows: TGTGCCAGCAGTGATACAGACAGGGAAGAGACCCAGTACTTC. It specifies CASSDTDREETQYF.

The CDR3 DNA reads TGCGCCAGCAGCCGGAATAACATAGCGGGGGATATTGAGCAGTTCTTC. This codes for CASSRNNIAGDIEQFF. The rearrangement links TRBV4-1 to TRBJ2-1; TRBD2 matches 9 bases. The CDR3 loop spans 16 amino acids. Trimming at V came to 4 bases and at J to 9 bases, leaving 13 bases not matched to a gene. The V gene's germline CDR1 is MGHRA and CDR2 YSYEKL.